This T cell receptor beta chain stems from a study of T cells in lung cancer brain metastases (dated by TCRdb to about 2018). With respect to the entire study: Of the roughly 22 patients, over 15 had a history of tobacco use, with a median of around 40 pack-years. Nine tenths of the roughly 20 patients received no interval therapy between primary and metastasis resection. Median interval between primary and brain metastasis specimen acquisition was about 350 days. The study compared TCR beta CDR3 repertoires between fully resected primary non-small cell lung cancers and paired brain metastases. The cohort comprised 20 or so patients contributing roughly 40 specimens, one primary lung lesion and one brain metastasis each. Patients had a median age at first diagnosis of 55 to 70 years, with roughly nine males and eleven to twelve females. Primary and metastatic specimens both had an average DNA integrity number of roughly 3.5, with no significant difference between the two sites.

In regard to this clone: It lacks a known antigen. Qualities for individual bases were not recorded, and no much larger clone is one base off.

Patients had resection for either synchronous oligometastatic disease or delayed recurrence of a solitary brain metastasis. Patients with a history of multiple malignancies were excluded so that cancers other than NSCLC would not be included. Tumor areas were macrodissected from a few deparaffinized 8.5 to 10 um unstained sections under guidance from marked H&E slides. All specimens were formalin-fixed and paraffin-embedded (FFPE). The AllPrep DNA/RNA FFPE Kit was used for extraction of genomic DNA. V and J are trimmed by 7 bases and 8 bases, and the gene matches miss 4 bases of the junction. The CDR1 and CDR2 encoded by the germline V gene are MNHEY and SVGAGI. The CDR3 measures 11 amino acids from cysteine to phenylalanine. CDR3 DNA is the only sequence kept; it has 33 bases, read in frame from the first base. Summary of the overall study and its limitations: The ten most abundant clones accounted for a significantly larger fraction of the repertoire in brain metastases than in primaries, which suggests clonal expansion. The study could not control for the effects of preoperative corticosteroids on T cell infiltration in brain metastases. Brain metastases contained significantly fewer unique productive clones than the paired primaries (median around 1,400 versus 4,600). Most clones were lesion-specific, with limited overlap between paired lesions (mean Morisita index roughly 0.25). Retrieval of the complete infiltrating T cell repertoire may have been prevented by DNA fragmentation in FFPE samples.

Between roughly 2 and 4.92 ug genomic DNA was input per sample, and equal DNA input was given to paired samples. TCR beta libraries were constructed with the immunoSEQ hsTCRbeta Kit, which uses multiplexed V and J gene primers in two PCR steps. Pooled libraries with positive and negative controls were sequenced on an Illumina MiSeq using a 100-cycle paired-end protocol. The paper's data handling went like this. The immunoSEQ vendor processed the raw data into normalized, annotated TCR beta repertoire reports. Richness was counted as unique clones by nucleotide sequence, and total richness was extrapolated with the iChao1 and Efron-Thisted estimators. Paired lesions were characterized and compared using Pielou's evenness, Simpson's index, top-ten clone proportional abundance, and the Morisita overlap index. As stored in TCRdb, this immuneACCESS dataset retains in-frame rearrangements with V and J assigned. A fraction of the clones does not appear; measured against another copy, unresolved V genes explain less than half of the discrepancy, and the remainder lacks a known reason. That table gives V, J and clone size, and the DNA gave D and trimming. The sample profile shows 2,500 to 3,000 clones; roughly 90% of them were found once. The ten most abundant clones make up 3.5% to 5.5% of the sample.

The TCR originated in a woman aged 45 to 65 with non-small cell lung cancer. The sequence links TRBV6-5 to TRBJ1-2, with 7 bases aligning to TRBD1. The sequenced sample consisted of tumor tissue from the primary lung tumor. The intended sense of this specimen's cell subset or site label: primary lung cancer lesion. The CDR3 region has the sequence CASTQGGGYTF. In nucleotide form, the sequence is TGTGCCAGCACTCAGGGGGGAGGCTACACCTTC.